Listed below are T cell receptor beta chains from one sample, sequenced in a study of CD8+CD57+ T cells in acquired aplastic anemia. TCRdb independently ran MiXCR on the reads; one entry per CDR3 protein. Of about 180,000 distinct CDR3 sequences detected, just over 45% appear once; the ten largest clones hold around 3%. Sequences were obtained from sorted CD4+, CD8+, or CD8+CD57+ T cells (not recorded which) from PBMCs. These receptors all stem from a human donor in good health. The CDR3 runs from the conserved cysteine through the conserved F or W. A D gene is named only where the DNA matches it firmly. A row's size may be missing; if present it is once, few, many or a size class.

>many|TRBJ2-1|TRBD2|TRBV10-3
TGTGCCATCGGGGCAATACCGGGACTAGCGGAACGAAATGAGCAGTTCTTC
CAIGAIPGLAERNEQFF
>few|TRBJ2-7|TRBD2|TRBV7-9
TGTGCCAGCAGCTCCTCGGGGGGACCCTACGAGCAGTACTTC
CASSSSGGPYEQYF
>NA|TRBJ2-3|NA|TRBV2
TGTGCCAGCAGTGCAAGGACAGATACGCAGTATTTT
CASSARTDTQYF
>NA|TRBJ1-6|NA|TRBV29-1
TGCAGCGTGCAGACAGACTTTAATTCACCCCTCCACTTT
CSVQTDFNSPLHF
>NA|TRBJ2-3|TRBD2|TRBV2
TGTGCCAGCTCACTGTATAGCGGGAGCACAGATACGCAGTATTTT
CASSLYSGSTDTQYF
>many|TRBJ2-7|TRBD1|TRBV11-2
TGTGCCAGCAGCTTAGGGGTCCGGGACAGGGTGAGTTGGGAGCAGTACTTC
CASSLGVRDRVSWEQYF
>NA|TRBJ2-6|TRBD2|TRBV12-3/TRBV12-4
TGTGCCAGCAGTGAAGCGGGGACGGGGGCCAACGTCCTGACTTTC
CASSEAGTGANVLTF
>NA|TRBJ2-7|TRBD1|TRBV7-3
TGTGCCAGCAGCGAGGGACAGTACCCCTACGAGCAGTACTTC
CASSEGQYPYEQYF
>many|TRBJ2-7|TRBD1|TRBV6-1
TGTGCCAGCAGGGCCGACAGGGGTCCCTACGAGCAGTACTTC
CASRADRGPYEQYF
>NA|TRBJ2-2|TRBD2|TRBV29-1
TGCAGCGTTGGACCTAGCGGGAGGGGCACCGGGGAGCTGTTTTTT
CSVGPSGRGTGELFF
>once|TRBJ2-1|NA|TRBV10-3
TGTGCCATCAGTGACGTGCTCGCTCCCCACAATGAGCAGTTCTTC
CAISDVLAPHNEQFF
>many|TRBJ2-3|NA|TRBV20-1
TGCAGTGCAAGAGGGCGGTCTAGCACAGATACGCAGTATTTT
CSARGRSSTDTQYF
>NA|TRBJ2-7|TRBD2|TRBV20-1
TGCAGTGCTTCCGGGACTAGCGGGAGGGCTGAGTACTTC
CSASGTSGRAEYF
>NA|TRBJ2-3|TRBD1|TRBV10-3
TGTGCCATCAGTGAAGGGACAGGGGCTCTTTTGGATACGCAGTATTTT
CAISEGTGALLDTQYF
>NA|TRBJ2-6|NA|TRBV10-3
TGTGCCATCAGTGCCCCAAACTCTGGGGCCAACGTCCTGACTTTC
CAISAPNSGANVLTF
>NA|TRBJ2-3|TRBD2|TRBV10-1
TGCGCCAGCAGTGATACGGGACTAGTTGGGACAAGCACAGATACGCAGTATTTT
CASSDTGLVGTSTDTQYF
>few|TRBJ2-1|NA|TRBV27
TGTGCCAGCAGTTTGCTAGCGCCATATGAGCAGTTCTTC
CASSLLAPYEQFF
>many|TRBJ1-5|NA|TRBV11-2
TGTGCCAGCAGCTTAGGACAGACCACTAGCAATCAGCCCCAGCATTTT
CASSLGQTTSNQPQHF
>NA|TRBJ1-5|NA|TRBV24-1
TGTGCCACCAGTGATTTGGGGCAGAGCAAGGGCAATCAGCCCCAGCATTTT
CATSDLGQSKGNQPQHF
>NA|TRBJ2-1|TRBD2|TRBV15
TGTGCCACCAACCTAAAACTAGCGGGAGGGAAGGAGCAGTTCTTC
CATNLKLAGGKEQFF
>many|TRBJ1-2|TRBD1|TRBV5-1
TGCGCCAGCAGCTTGCGGGTCCAGGGGGAGGGCTACACCTTC
CASSLRVQGEGYTF
>NA|TRBJ2-2|NA|TRBV7-7
TGTGCCAGCAGCTCGATCACCGGGGAGCTGTTTTTT
CASSSITGELFF
>NA|TRBJ2-1|NA|TRBV15
TGTGCCACCAAATACAATGAGCAGTTCTTC
CATKYNEQFF
>many|TRBJ1-1|NA|TRBV6-2/TRBV6-3
TGTGCCAGCAGTTCTAGGGGCTGGGAAGCTTTCTTT
CASSSRGWEAFF
>NA|TRBJ1-5|NA|TRBV7-3
TGTGCCAGCAGCGCCACTCCTTGGGAGCCCCAGCATTTT
CASSATPWEPQHF
>many|TRBJ2-7|TRBD2|TRBV20-1
TGCAGTGCCCAAGAGAGCGGGAGCCGATACGAGCAGTACTTC
CSAQESGSRYEQYF
>many|TRBJ2-2|TRBD2|TRBV5-1
TGCGCCAGCAACGAACTAGCGGGAGCTGTCGGGGAGCTGTTTTTT
CASNELAGAVGELFF
>NA|TRBJ1-2|NA|TRBV10-3
TGTGCCAGCAGTCAACGGTCGCAGGGCTACACCTTC
CASSQRSQGYTF
>many|TRBJ1-1|NA|TRBV5-1
TGCGCCAGCAGCTTATCCATTCGGACGAACACTGAAGCTTTCTTT
CASSLSIRTNTEAFF
>NA|TRBJ1-3|NA|TRBV10-3
TGTGCCATCAGTGAGTCTCAGGGGCTTGGAAACACCATATATTTT
CAISESQGLGNTIYF
>NA|TRBJ2-1|TRBD1|TRBV7-3
TGTGCCAGCAGCTCACCGGGAACAGGGGACTACAATGAGCAGTTCTTC
CASSSPGTGDYNEQFF
>NA|TRBJ2-3|TRBD1|TRBV24-1
TGTGCCACCAGTGATTTAGAGACAGGGGAAACAGATACGCAGTATTTT
CATSDLETGETDTQYF
>many|TRBJ2-7|NA|TRBV6-1
TGTGCCAGCAATGTACAGGGCACCTACGAGCAGTACTTC
CASNVQGTYEQYF
>NA|TRBJ2-5|NA|TRBV7-2
TGTGCCAGCAGCTTAGATCGATGGGCCCAGTACTTC
CASSLDRWAQYF
>NA|TRBJ2-2|NA|TRBV3-1
TGTGCCAGCAGCAAGCGCGGACGGGGAACCGGGGAGCTGTTTTTT
CASSKRGRGTGELFF
>NA|TRBJ2-4|TRBD2|TRBV19
TGTGCCAGTAGTATGGGGGGGGGTTTTGCCAAAAACATTCAGTACTTC
CASSMGGGFAKNIQYF
>NA|TRBJ2-1|NA|TRBV19
TGTGCCAGTAATCAACCGGGACCCGGAAGCGATGAGCAGTTCTTC
CASNQPGPGSDEQFF
>NA|TRBJ1-3|TRBD1|TRBV28
TGTGCCAGCAGCACACAGGGGGCTGTAAACACCATATATTTT
CASSTQGAVNTIYF
>medium-sized|TRBJ1-6|NA|TRBV10-3
TGTGCCACTAAGGAGGCGGCTTCACCCCTCCACTTT
CATKEAASPLHF
>NA|TRBJ1-6|NA|TRBV28
TGTGCCAGCAGTTTGAGTGGACCCCTCCACTTT
CASSLSGPLHF
>NA|TRBJ2-1|NA|TRBV3-1
TGTGCCAGCAGCCTGGGACCTAGTGCACAAAATGAGCAGTTCTTC
CASSLGPSAQNEQFF
>many|TRBJ2-1|NA|TRBV7-8
TGTGCCAGCAGCTCCTTCAGCGGAATCTCCTACAATGAGCAGTTCTTC
CASSSFSGISYNEQFF
>NA|TRBJ1-5|NA|TRBV10-3
TGTGCCACTCGTTTAGAGAGTAATCAGCCCCAGCATTTT
CATRLESNQPQHF
>NA|TRBJ2-2|TRBD2|TRBV19
TGTGCCAGTAGTATAGCAACTAGCGTGGCCGGGGAGCTGTTTTTT
CASSIATSVAGELFF
>NA|TRBJ1-5|TRBD1|TRBV28
TGTGCCAGCAGTTTAGGGGCAGGGGGTCAGCCCCAGCATTTT
CASSLGAGGQPQHF
>few|TRBJ1-6|TRBD1|TRBV7-3
TGTGCCAGCAACCGGGACAGGGATAATTCACCCCTCCACTTT
CASNRDRDNSPLHF
>NA|TRBJ1-2|TRBD1|TRBV20-1
TGCAGTGCTACCACAGGGGGCAGTGGCTACACCTTC
CSATTGGSGYTF
>NA|TRBJ2-1|TRBD2|TRBV24-1
TGTGCCACCAGTGACCCGACTAGCGGGAGGGCGGGAGAGCAGTTCTTC
CATSDPTSGRAGEQFF
>many|TRBJ2-1|TRBD2|TRBV5-6
TGTGCCAGCAGCTTGGGATGGAGTAGCGGGAGGTTAACCTACAATGAGCAGTTCTTC
CASSLGWSSGRLTYNEQFF
>many|TRBJ1-2|NA|TRBV19
TGTGCCAGTAGTATCTTCAGTCTAAACTATGGCTACACCTTC
CASSIFSLNYGYTF
>NA|TRBJ2-6|NA|TRBV4-3
TGCGCCAGCAGCCAAGATTGGCTGAACTCTGGGGCCAACGTCCTGACTTTC
CASSQDWLNSGANVLTF
>many|TRBJ2-2|NA|TRBV20-1
TGCAGTGCTAGTGACAGAATAGACACCGGGGAGCTGTTTTTT
CSASDRIDTGELFF
>NA|TRBJ2-5|NA|TRBV10-3
TGTGCCATCAGCCCCGGGACACAAGAGACCCAGTACTTC
CAISPGTQETQYF
>many|TRBJ2-3|TRBD2|TRBV20-1
TGCAGTGCTCAACCCCCCTCGGGTAGCGGGTTTGGAGATACGCAGTATTTT
CSAQPPSGSGFGDTQYF
>once|TRBJ1-5|NA|TRBV2
TGTGCCAGCAGTGGAGACGGGAATCAGCCCCAGCATTTT
CASSGDGNQPQHF
>many|TRBJ2-1|TRBD2|TRBV2
TGTGCCAGCAGTGAGACTAGCCTGACCTACAATGAGCAGTTCTTC
CASSETSLTYNEQFF
>many|TRBJ2-7|NA|TRBV6-1
TGTGCCAGCAGTGAAGCGCGTAGGACAGCCGAGCAGTACTTC
CASSEARRTAEQYF
>once|TRBJ1-2|TRBD1|TRBV2
TGTGCCAGCAGTGAAAGGCGGGACAGTTCAGGCTACACCTTC
CASSERRDSSGYTF
>NA|TRBJ2-7|NA|TRBV29-1
TGCAGCGTTGAAGCTCCCGCCGGGGGTCTCTACGAGCAGTACTTC
CSVEAPAGGLYEQYF